This TCR beta chain was identified in a study of PD-1 blockade in classical Hodgkin lymphoma. Study background: Patients were treated with nivolumab at 3 mg/kg, and this was given intravenously every 2 weeks.

Findings of the study overall: Newly diagnosed and completely responding patients shared comparable baseline diversity.

Note on this clone: As yet, its antigen is unknown.

The patients all showed relapse after autologous stem cell transplantation, while their brentuximab vedotin exposure varied. Researchers report purifying CD4+ T cells from thawed PBMCs by magnetic negative selection. Repertoires were generated with immunoSEQ multiplex PCR, while TCRdb's copy carries only in-frame clones and drops some. The data hold 30,000 to 40,000 clones, with 90% observed a single time. Sequenced here: CD4+ T cells from blood, sampled at baseline. The origin of this receptor is a human donor with classical Hodgkin lymphoma.

CDR3 region: CASSEGTGTPVGTEAFF. In nucleotides, the CDR3 is TGTGCCAGCAGCGAAGGGACAGGGACCCCAGTTGGCACTGAAGCTTTCTTT. The chain employs TRBV5-6 and TRBJ1-1; the match to TRBD1 covers 9 bases. J lost 4 bases, V lost 4 bases, and 14 bases had no gene match. Germline values: CDR1 SGHDT, CDR2 YYEEEE. The CDR3 length is 17 residues.